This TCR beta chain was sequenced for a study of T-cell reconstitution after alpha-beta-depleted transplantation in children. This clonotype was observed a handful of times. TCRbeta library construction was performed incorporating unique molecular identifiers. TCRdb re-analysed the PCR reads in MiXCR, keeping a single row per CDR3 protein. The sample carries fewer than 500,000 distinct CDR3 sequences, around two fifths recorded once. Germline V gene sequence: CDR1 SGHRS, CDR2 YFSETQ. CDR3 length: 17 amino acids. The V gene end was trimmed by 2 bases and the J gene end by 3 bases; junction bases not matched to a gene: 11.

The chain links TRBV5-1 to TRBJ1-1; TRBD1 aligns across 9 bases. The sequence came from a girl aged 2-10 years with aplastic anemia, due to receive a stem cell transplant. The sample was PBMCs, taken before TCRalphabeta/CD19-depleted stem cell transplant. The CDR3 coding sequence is TGCGCCAGCAGCTTAAAAACAGGGGGCATCGTTGACACTGAAGCTTTCTTT. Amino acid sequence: CASSLKTGGIVDTEAFF.